This T cell receptor beta chain was captured in a study of PD-L1 blockade in urothelial cancer. Looking at the study overall: Most patients, about 90% of the roughly 29, were males with bladder-origin cancer.

Assay: immunoSEQ multiplex PCR; the TCRdb copy retains only in-frame clones and omits some. The table shows under 130,000 clones, with over 75% occurring only once. This CDR3 is 16 amino acids long. CDR1 and CDR2 from the germline V gene are SEHNR and FQNEAQ (reference sequence). J lost 1 base, V lost 5 bases, and 6 bases had no gene match. The sequenced sample was PBMCs, obtained around atezolizumab (anti-PD-L1) treatment. This receptor was identified in a man aged 45-65 years with urothelial cancer. The J gene is TRBJ2-3, the V gene TRBV7-9; the match to TRBD2 covers 10 bases. The CDR3 nucleotides read TGTGCCAGCAGCGCAACTAGCGGGGAAGGCACAGATACGCAGTATTTT. This gives the protein CASSATSGEGTDTQYF.